The 29 T cell receptor beta chains below all came from one sample that was sequenced in a study of CD8 T cells in ankylosing spondylitis. TCRdb used MiXCR to reprocess the 5' RACE reads, holding one entry per CDR3 protein. The sample has fewer than 350,000 distinct CDR3 sequences, 11% seen once. Material for sequencing was blood, either unsorted or a sorted T cell fraction (not recorded which). These receptors were obtained from a female donor with ankylosing spondylitis or in good health (not recorded which).

Details on this clonotype: This could be a read error, since a much larger clone is one nucleotide away. Here the CDR3 DNA reads TGTGCCAGCAGCACCCGGCCAGGGATGGGCTACACCTTC. It codes for CASSTRPGMGYTF. J is TRBJ1-2 and V is TRBV5-6; D may be TRBD1 (5 bases). Germline assignment: CDR1 SGHDT and CDR2 YYEEEE. Between the trimmed V and J ends, which lost 4 bases and 8 bases, there was a span of 15 bases. The CDR3 spans 13 residues. The whole variable domain, remainder taken from reference TRBV5-6 and TRBJ1-2, is DAGVTQSPTHLIKTRGQQVTLRCSPKSGHDTVSWYQQALGQGPQFIFQYYEEEERQRGNFPDRFSGHQFPNYSSELNVNALLLGDSALYLCASSTRPGMGYTFGSGTRLTVV.

This clonotype occurred many times. The chain is built from TRBV6-5 and TRBJ2-1; D gene ambiguous. This CDR3 comprises 16 residues. CDR1 MNHEY and CDR2 SVGAGI come from the germline V gene. Trimming stripped 3 bases from V and 0 bases from J, with 12 bases between. CDR3 protein: CASSYSVRASYNEQFF. CDR3 DNA sequence: TGTGCCAGCAGTTATTCTGTCCGAGCCTCCTACAATGAGCAGTTCTTC.

This clonotype was detected only a few times. The chain has TRBV11-2 and TRBJ1-6; TRBD1 agrees at 11 bases. The germline CDR1 and CDR2 sequences are SGHAT and FQNNGV. This CDR3 has 18 residues. Trimming cost V 4 bases and J 7 bases; bases outside gene matches: 12. For the CDR3, the DNA is TGTGCCAGCAGCTCCTTCCCGGGACAGGGGGGTCGGAATTCACCCCTCCACTTT. It specifies CASSSFPGQGGRNSPLHF.

This clonotype was counted ten times or more. The J gene is TRBJ2-1, the V gene TRBV12-3 or TRBV12-4, with D perhaps matching TRBD2 (6 bases). Trimming shortened V by 1 base and J by 16 bases, and 11 bases separated the two germline ends. The CDR3 extends over 11 amino acids. The chain's CDR3 is CASSLGLVSFF. CDR3 in DNA: TGTGCCAGCAGTTTAGGACTAGTTTCCTTCTTC.

This clonotype occurred a few times. The genes are TRBV29-1 and TRBJ2-3; D is undetermined. CDR3 length equals 11 residues. Trimming stripped 6 bases from V and 6 bases from J, with 10 bases between. Germline values: CDR1 SQVTM, CDR2 ANQGSEA. This chain's CDR3 is CSVQMGDTQYF. DNA for the CDR3: TGCAGCGTCCAAATGGGGGATACGCAGTATTTT.

This chain uses TRBV2 with TRBJ1-5, with 7 nucleotides matching TRBD1. J lost 0 bases, V lost 11 bases, and 19 bases had no gene match. The length of the CDR3 is 18 residues. The V gene's germline CDR1 is SNHLY and CDR2 FYNNEI. This chain's CDR3 is CAFCRGPRTGDSNQPQHF. In nucleotides, the CDR3 is TGTGCCTTCTGCCGGGGCCCCCGGACAGGCGATAGCAATCAGCCCCAGCATTTT.

This clonotype was observed a few times. The CDR3: CASSLERPGTGNYSWVTDTQYF. CDR3 DNA sequence: TGTGCCAGCAGCTTAGAACGCCCCGGGACAGGAAATTATTCATGGGTCACAGATACGCAGTATTTT. This chain links TRBV11-2 with TRBJ2-3, with 8 nucleotides matching TRBD1. The V segment lost 0 bases and the J segment 2 bases; nucleotides outside the gene matches: 22. The germline V gene encodes CDR1 SGHAT and CDR2 FQNNGV. This CDR3 is built from 22 residues.

The rearrangement joins TRBV11-2 to TRBJ2-1; D is undetermined. Germline lookup yields CDR1 SGHAT and CDR2 FQNNGV. This CDR3 spans 13 amino acids. Trimming pared 0 bases from V and 7 bases from J, leaving 7 bases between. For the CDR3, the DNA is TGTGCCAGCAGCTTAGAATTCCGGAATGAGCAGTTCTTC. It translates to CASSLEFRNEQFF.

On this clonotype itself: A much larger clone differs by one base, so this may be a read error. This rearrangement joins TRBV20-1 to TRBJ2-2; possible D gene TRBD2, 5 bases. Germline assignment: CDR1 DFQATT and CDR2 SNEGSKA (reference sequence). The CDR3 has 13 amino acids. The CDR3 DNA follows: TGCAGTGCTAGTGAAGGGAACACCGGGGAGCAGTTTTTT. Translating gives CSASEGNTGEQFF.

The genes are TRBV15 and TRBJ1-1, with D possibly being TRBD1 (6 bases). CDR1 LNHNV and CDR2 YYDKDF come from the germline V gene (reference sequence). The CDR3 consists of 14 residues. The V gene lost 2 bases and the J gene lost 5 bases, with 12 bases spanning the gap. CDR3 coding DNA: TGTGCCACCAGCAGACCGGGGGCGAGGACTGAAGCTTTCTTT. This translates into CATSRPGARTEAFF.

This clonotype was recorded a few times. In DNA, the CDR3 is TGTGCCAGCACCCGGACAGGGACGGGGGTTGCCAAAAACATTCAGTACTTC. This encodes CASTRTGTGVAKNIQYF. This chain connects TRBV28 to TRBJ2-4, with TRBD1 matching over 8 bases. This CDR3 is built from 17 residues. V was pared by 7 bases and J by 1 base, with 12 bases of the junction left unmatched. The germline V gene encodes CDR1 MDHEN and CDR2 SYDVKM.

This sequence joins TRBV29-1 and TRBJ2-7; D is possibly TRBD2 (7 bases). CDR1 and CDR2 from the germline V gene are SQVTM and ANQGSEA. V was cut by 5 bases and J by 2 bases, with 16 bases left in between. This CDR3 is 14 amino acids long. The CDR3 region is CSVRGGAPAYEQYF. The CDR3 region has the DNA TGCAGCGTTAGGGGGGGGGCTCCCGCCTACGAGCAGTACTTC.

This clonotype was detected ten times or more. V and J are TRBV20-1 and TRBJ1-5; D call uncertain. V was trimmed by 0 bases and J by 1 base, leaving 4 bases between them. Germline assignment: CDR1 DFQATT and CDR2 SNEGSKA (reference sequence). The CDR3 is 13 amino acids. Written as DNA, the CDR3 is TGCAGTGCTAGAGAATCCAGCAATCAGCCCCAGCATTTT. Translation: CSARESSNQPQHF.

This clonotype was recorded at least ten times. The chain has TRBV20-1 and TRBJ2-7; maybe TRBD2 (6 bases). The V end was cut by 0 bases, the J end by 2 bases, with 17 bases between. Germline V gene sequence: CDR1 DFQATT, CDR2 SNEGSKA (reference sequence). The CDR3 length is 16 residues. The CDR3 DNA reads TGCAGTGCTAGAGATGTATTGGGGCGGGATCCCTACGAGCAGTACTTC. Amino acid sequence: CSARDVLGRDPYEQYF.

This chain links TRBV18 with TRBJ2-7, with TRBD2 matching over 8 bases. Trimming at V came to 5 bases and at J to 5 bases, leaving 8 bases not matched to a gene. The V gene's germline CDR1 is KGHSH and CDR2 LQKENI. The CDR3 has 14 residues. CDR3 DNA sequence: TGTGCCAGCTCAACGGGACTAGGGTCTAACGAGCAGTACTTC. Translating it yields CASSTGLGSNEQYF.

This clonotype was picked up a small number of times. This chain joins TRBV27 and TRBJ1-5; 10 positions agree with TRBD1. V was clipped by 8 bases and J by 5 bases; unmatched bases: 6. This CDR3 region has 14 residues. The germline CDR1 and CDR2 sequences are MNHEY and SMNVEV (reference sequence). The CDR3 nucleotides are TGTGCCAGCGGGGAGGGACAGGGGTATCAGCCCCAGCATTTT. This translates into CASGEGQGYQPQHF.

This clonotype occurred many times. This chain joins TRBV12-3 or TRBV12-4 and TRBJ1-5, with 8 bases matching TRBD1. Germline trimming cut 4 bases from V and 6 bases from J; bases unmatched to any gene: 5. The CDR3 runs 14 residues. The CDR3 bases are TGTGCCAGCAGTTCCCTGACAGGGGTTCAGCCCCAGCATTTT. It is translated as CASSSLTGVQPQHF.

This clonotype was seen only a few times. The chain is built from TRBV27 and TRBJ2-1, with D perhaps TRBD1 (6 bases). Germline V gene data show CDR1 as MNHEY and CDR2 as SMNVEV (reference sequence). Trimming pared 5 bases from V and 6 bases from J, leaving 11 bases between. The CDR3 runs 13 residues. This CDR3 reads CASSPQGSNEQFF. The CDR3 DNA sequence: TGTGCCAGCAGTCCTCAGGGGAGCAATGAGCAGTTCTTC.

With regard to this clonotype: A read error is possible here, since a much larger clone lies one base away. The V gene is TRBV20-1, the J gene TRBJ2-7, with a tentative D call TRBD1 (5 bases). In germline, CDR1 is DFQATT, CDR2 SNEGSKA (reference sequence). This CDR3 spans 13 amino acids. The CDR3 nucleotides read TGCAATGCTAGTCAGCAGGGTCTACACGAGCAGTACTTC. Its protein product is CNASQQGLHEQYF.

This clonotype was recorded many times. The V call is TRBV7-3, the J call TRBJ2-2; maybe TRBD1 (5 bases). Germline V lookup: CDR1 SGHTA, CDR2 FQGTGA. The germline V and J ends were trimmed by 1 base and 2 bases, with 14 bases remaining between them. The CDR3 is 17 residues long. CDR3 DNA sequence: TGTGCCAGCAGCTTAATGGCCAGGGAATACAACACCGGGGAGCTGTTTTTT. Translated, it gives CASSLMAREYNTGELFF.

This clonotype was seen repeatedly, ten times or more. This chain links TRBV27 with TRBJ2-1; unclear D gene. The CDR3 consists of 11 residues. CDR1 is MNHEY and CDR2 is SMNVEV in the germline V gene (reference sequence). Trimming cost V 6 bases and J 4 bases, with 4 bases left between them. The CDR3 sequence is CASRFYNEQFF. The CDR3 DNA follows: TGTGCCAGCAGGTTTTACAATGAGCAGTTCTTC.

The chain joins TRBV28 to TRBJ2-7; D is uncertain. Germline V gene sequence: CDR1 MDHEN, CDR2 SYDVKM. V lost 4 bases and J 4 bases, leaving 14 bases between the germline ends. The CDR3 has 14 residues. CDR3 nucleotide sequence: TGTGCCAGCAGTTCGACGATGAGGTGGTACGAGCAGTACTTC. Protein sequence: CASSSTMRWYEQYF.

The table lists this clonotype with many counts. This chain connects TRBV5-6 to TRBJ1-1, with D possibly being TRBD1 (5 bases). Germline V gene sequence: CDR1 SGHDT, CDR2 YYEEEE. The V gene lost 2 bases and the J gene lost 0 bases, with 8 bases spanning the gap. The CDR3 consists of 14 residues. The CDR3 here is CASSFGTLNTEAFF. Here the CDR3 DNA reads TGTGCCAGCAGCTTCGGGACTTTGAACACTGAAGCTTTCTTT. Using reference TRBV5-6 and TRBJ1-1 for the parts outside the CDR3, the full variable domain is DAGVTQSPTHLIKTRGQQVTLRCSPKSGHDTVSWYQQALGQGPQFIFQYYEEEERQRGNFPDRFSGHQFPNYSSELNVNALLLGDSALYLCASSFGTLNTEAFFGQGTRLTVV.

J is TRBJ2-1 and V is TRBV5-1, with D tentatively TRBD1 (6 bases). Trimming took 0 bases from V and 5 from J, leaving 12 bases between them. In germline, CDR1 is SGHRS, CDR2 YFSETQ. This CDR3 spans 15 amino acids. CDR3 sequence reads: CASSLDRAKNNEQFF. CDR3 nucleotides: TGCGCCAGCAGCTTGGACAGGGCGAAAAACAATGAGCAGTTCTTC.

In this sample, this clonotype turned up many times. The chain joins TRBV7-9 to TRBJ1-2; D is possibly TRBD1 (5 bases). Germline CDR1 is SEHNR and CDR2 is FQNEAQ (reference sequence). V was cut by 5 bases and J by 5 bases, with 15 bases left in between. This CDR3 spans 14 amino acids. The CDR3 reads CASSSTGTDYGYTF. The CDR3 DNA is TGTGCCAGCAGCAGTACCGGGACGGATTATGGCTACACCTTC.

This clonotype was seen at least ten times. The J gene is TRBJ1-6, the V gene TRBV28; D may be TRBD1 (5 bases). V was clipped by 11 bases and J by 7 bases, with 9 bases between them. CDR3 length: 11 amino acids. Per germline, CDR1 MDHEN and CDR2 SYDVKM. The CDR3 sequence: CASRDNSPLHF. The CDR3 DNA sequence: TGTGCCTCGAGGGACAATTCACCCCTCCACTTT. The complete variable domain, with remaining parts taken from reference TRBV28 and TRBJ1-6, reads DVKVTQSSRYLVKRTGEKVFLECVQDMDHENMFWYRQDPGLGLRLIYFSYDVKMKEKGDIPEGYSVSREKKERFSLILESASTNQTSMYLCASRDNSPLHFGNGTRLTVT.

This rearrangement joins TRBV4-2 to TRBJ1-1; 8 bases fit TRBD1. The germline V gene has CDR1 LGHNA and CDR2 YNFKEQ. The V and J ends lost 1 base and 2 bases, in that order; junction bases with no gene match: 6. This CDR3 has 16 amino acids. The chain's CDR3 is CASSQARGQGNTEAFF. For the CDR3, the DNA is TGTGCCAGCAGCCAAGCTCGTGGACAGGGCAACACTGAAGCTTTCTTT.

The sample holds a few counts of this clonotype. This chain joins TRBV7-9 and TRBJ2-1; D remains ambiguous. The length of the CDR3 is 14 residues. Trimming took 3 bases from V and 8 from J, leaving 14 bases between them. Germline loops: CDR1 SEHNR, CDR2 FQNEAQ (reference sequence). CDR3 DNA: TGTGCCAGCAGCTTGGACGGAACGGCCCATGAGCAGTTCTTC. Residues: CASSLDGTAHEQFF. The whole variable domain, filled in from reference TRBV7-9 and TRBJ2-1, reads DTGVSQNPRHKITKRGQNVTFRCDPISEHNRLYWYRQTLGQGPEFLTYFQNEAQLEKSRLLSDRFSAERPKGSFSTLEIQRTEQGDSAMYLCASSLDGTAHEQFFGPGTRLTVL.

The CDR3 bases are TGCAGTGCTCTAACACGTTATAGCAATCAGCCCCAGCATTTT. Translated, it gives CSALTRYSNQPQHF. The gene calls are TRBV20-1 and TRBJ1-5; D ambiguous. This CDR3 is built from 14 residues. V was shortened by 5 bases and J by 0 bases, with 11 bases between the two germline ends. Germline V gives CDR1 DFQATT, CDR2 SNEGSKA (reference sequence).